The T cell receptor beta chain under discussion was sequenced for a study of tumor-infiltrating lymphocytes in glioblastoma multiforme. The study, taken as a whole, reports: The T cells in this sample were not sorted into functional subsets. The TCR and somatic mutation analysis included just one glioblastoma patient.

Regarding this clonotype: Antigen specificity is unknown.

TCRB libraries came from RNA via three nested multiplex PCR rounds. TCRB-specific cDNA synthesis used 0.5 to 0.65 ug of total RNA. Unique molecular identifiers were not described for the libraries. TCRdb itself ran the multiplex PCR reads through MiXCR, one entry per CDR3 protein. The sample yields about 13,000 distinct CDR3 sequences, about 66% seen once. Sequenced input: brain tumor tissue. This TCR was recovered from a male donor with glioblastoma.

The CDR3 sequence is CASRQSGSPSYEQYF. The CDR3 region has the DNA TGTGCCAGCAGACAAAGTGGGAGCCCTTCTTACGAGCAGTACTTC. V and J are TRBV6-2 or TRBV6-3 and TRBJ2-7; tentatively, D is TRBD2 (5 bases). The CDR3 contains 15 residues. CDR1 MNHEY and CDR2 SVGEGT come from the germline V gene. Trimming left V 6 bases short and J 4 bases short, with 19 bases between.